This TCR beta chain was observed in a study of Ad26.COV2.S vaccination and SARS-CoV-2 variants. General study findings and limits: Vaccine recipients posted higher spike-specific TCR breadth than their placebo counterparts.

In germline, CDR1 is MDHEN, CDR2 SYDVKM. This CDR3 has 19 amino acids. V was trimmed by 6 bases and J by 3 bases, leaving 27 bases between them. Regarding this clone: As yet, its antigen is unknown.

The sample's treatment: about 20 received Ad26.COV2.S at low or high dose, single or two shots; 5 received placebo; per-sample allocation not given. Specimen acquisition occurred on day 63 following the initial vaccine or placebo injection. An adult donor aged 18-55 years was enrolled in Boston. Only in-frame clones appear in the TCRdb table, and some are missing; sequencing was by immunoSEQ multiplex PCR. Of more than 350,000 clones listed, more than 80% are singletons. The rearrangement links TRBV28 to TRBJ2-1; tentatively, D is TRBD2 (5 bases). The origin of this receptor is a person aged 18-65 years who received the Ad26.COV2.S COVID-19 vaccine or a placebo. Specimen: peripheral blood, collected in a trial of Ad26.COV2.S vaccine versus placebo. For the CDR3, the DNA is TGTGCCAGCAGCCACGACCGACGTGGTGGAGGCCCGGGCTACAATGAGCAGTTCTTC. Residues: CASSHDRRGGGPGYNEQFF.